Detailed here is one T cell receptor (beta chain). Antigen unknown. Cells were stimulated with overlapping HIV-1 Gag 15-mer peptides. CD40L/CD69 double-negative CD45RO-high memory CD4+ T cells were collected. The data derive from a study of persistence of HIV-infected CD4 T cells. The CDR3 covers 13 residues. Germline CDR1 LNHDA, CDR2 SQIVND (reference sequence). V was shortened by 3 bases and J by 4 bases, with 9 bases between the two germline ends. This was the immunoSEQ version 4 assay in survey mode. Sequencing was performed with immunoSEQ multiplex PCR; in TCRdb, only in-frame clones are kept and a portion is missing. The repertoire includes about 33,000 clones, approximately 78% of them detected once, and 0.97% sits in the top ten.

This TCR was sampled from an adult with HIV. The donor label of this sample is uncertain. V is TRBV19 and J is TRBJ2-5, with D perhaps matching TRBD2 (6 bases). Specimen: cultured CD4+ T cells from PBMCs, collected from a patient who received antiretroviral therapy. The CDR3 here is CASSIAGGETQYF. In nucleotides, the CDR3 is TGTGCCAGTAGTATCGCCGGGGGAGAGACCCAGTACTTC.